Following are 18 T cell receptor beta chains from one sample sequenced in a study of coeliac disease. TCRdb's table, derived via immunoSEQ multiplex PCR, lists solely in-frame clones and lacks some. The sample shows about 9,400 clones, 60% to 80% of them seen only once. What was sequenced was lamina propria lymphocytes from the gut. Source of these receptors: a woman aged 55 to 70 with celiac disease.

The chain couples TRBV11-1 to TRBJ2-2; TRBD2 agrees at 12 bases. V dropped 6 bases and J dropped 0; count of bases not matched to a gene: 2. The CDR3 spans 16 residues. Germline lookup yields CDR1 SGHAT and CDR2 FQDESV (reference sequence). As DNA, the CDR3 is TGTGCCAGCAGTCGACTAGCGGGGGCGAACACCGGGGAGCTGTTTTTT. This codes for CASSRLAGANTGELFF.

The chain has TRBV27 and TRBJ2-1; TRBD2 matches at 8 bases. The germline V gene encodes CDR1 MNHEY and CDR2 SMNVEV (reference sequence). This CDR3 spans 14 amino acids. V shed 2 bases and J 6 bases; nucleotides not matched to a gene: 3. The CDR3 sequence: CASSLGLAVNEQFF. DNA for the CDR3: TGTGCCAGCAGTTTAGGACTAGCAGTCAATGAGCAGTTCTTC.

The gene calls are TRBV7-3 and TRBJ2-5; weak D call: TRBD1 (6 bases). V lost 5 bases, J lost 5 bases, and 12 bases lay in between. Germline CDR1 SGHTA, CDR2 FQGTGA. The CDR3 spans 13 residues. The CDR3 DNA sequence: TGTGCCAGCAGCCGGTCAAGGGGGGAGACCCAGTACTTC. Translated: CASSRSRGETQYF. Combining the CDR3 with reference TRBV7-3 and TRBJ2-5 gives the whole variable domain GAGVSQTPSNKVTEKGKYVELRCDPISGHTALYWYRQSLGQGPEFLIYFQGTGAADDSGLPNDRFFAVRPEGSVSTLKIQRTERGDSAVYLCASSRSRGETQYFGPGTRLLVL.

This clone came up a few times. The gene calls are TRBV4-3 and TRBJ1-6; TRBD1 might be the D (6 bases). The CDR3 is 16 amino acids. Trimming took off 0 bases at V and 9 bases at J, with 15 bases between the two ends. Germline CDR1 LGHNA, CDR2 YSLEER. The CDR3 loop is CASSQELWGQGSPLHF. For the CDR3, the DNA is TGCGCCAGCAGCCAAGAACTGTGGGGGCAGGGTTCACCCCTCCACTTT.

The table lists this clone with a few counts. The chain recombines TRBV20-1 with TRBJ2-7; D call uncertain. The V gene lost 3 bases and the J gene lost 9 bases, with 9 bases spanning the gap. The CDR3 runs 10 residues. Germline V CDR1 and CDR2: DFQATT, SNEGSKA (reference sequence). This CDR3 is CSARVGRQYF. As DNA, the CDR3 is TGCAGTGCTAGGGTCGGTCGGCAGTACTTC.

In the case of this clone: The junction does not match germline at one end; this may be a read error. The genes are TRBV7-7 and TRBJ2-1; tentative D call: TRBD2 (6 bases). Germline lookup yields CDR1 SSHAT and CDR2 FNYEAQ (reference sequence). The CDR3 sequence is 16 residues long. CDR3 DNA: TGTGCTAGCAGCCTTGGGGAGGTGGGGGACTACAATGAGCAGTTCTTC. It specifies CASSLGEVGDYNEQFF.

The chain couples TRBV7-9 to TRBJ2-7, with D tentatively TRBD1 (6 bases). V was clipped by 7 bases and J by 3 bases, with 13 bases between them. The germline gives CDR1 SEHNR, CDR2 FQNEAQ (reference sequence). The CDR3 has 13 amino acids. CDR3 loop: CASTQDSRYEQYF. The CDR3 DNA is TGTGCCAGCACTCAGGACAGCCGCTACGAGCAGTACTTC.

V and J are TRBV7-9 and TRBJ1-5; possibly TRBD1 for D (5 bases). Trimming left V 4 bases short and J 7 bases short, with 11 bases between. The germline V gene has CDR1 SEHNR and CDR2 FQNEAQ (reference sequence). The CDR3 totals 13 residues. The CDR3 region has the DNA TGTGCCAGCAGCTCTGGGGGGACCCAGCCCCAGCATTTT. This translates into CASSSGGTQPQHF.

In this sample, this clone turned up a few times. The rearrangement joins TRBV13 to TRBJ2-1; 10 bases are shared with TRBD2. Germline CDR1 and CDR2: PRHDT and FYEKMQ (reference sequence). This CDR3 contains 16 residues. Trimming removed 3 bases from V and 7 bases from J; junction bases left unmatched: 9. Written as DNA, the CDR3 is TGTGCCAGCAGCTTGGAATTCAGCGGGGGGGGAAATGAGCAGTTCTTC. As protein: CASSLEFSGGGNEQFF.

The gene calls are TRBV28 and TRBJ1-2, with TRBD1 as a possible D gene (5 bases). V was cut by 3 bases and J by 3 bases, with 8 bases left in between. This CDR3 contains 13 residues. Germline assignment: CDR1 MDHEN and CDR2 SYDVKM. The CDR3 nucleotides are TGTGCCAGCAGTTTGGGGGGGTACTATGGCTACACCTTC. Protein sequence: CASSLGGYYGYTF.

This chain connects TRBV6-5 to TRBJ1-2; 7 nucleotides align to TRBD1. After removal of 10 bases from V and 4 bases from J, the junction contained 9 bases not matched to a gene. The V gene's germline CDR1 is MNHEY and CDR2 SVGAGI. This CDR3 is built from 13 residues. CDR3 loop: CATGGGPVYGYTF. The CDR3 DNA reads TGTGCCACCGGAGGGGGCCCTGTCTATGGCTACACCTTC.

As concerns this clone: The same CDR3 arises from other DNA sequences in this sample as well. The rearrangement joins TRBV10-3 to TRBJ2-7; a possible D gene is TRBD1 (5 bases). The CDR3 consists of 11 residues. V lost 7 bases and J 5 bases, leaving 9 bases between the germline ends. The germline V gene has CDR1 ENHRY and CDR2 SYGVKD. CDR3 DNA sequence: TGTGCCATCATGCAGGGTGACGAGCAGTACTTC. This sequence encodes CAIMQGDEQYF.

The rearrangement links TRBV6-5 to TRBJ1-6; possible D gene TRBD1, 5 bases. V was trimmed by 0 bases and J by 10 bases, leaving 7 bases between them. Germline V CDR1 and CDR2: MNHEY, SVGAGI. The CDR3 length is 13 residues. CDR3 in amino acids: CASSYSRGSPLHF. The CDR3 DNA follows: TGTGCCAGCAGTTACTCTAGGGGCTCACCCCTCCACTTT.

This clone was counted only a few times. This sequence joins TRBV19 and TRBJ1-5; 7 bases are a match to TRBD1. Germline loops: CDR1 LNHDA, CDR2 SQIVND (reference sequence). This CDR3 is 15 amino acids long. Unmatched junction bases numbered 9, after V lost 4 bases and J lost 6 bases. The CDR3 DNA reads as TGTGCCAGTAGTACTCTGCGGACAGGCGGTCAGCCCCAGCATTTT. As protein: CASSTLRTGGQPQHF.

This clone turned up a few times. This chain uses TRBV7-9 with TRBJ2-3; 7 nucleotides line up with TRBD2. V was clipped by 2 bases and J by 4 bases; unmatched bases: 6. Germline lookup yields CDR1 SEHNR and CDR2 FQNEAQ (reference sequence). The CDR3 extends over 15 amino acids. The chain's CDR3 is CASSLTGGGADTQYF. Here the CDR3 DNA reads TGTGCCAGCAGCTTAACGGGAGGAGGTGCAGATACGCAGTATTTT. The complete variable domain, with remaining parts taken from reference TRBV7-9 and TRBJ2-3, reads DTGVSQNPRHKITKRGQNVTFRCDPISEHNRLYWYRQTLGQGPEFLTYFQNEAQLEKSRLLSDRFSAERPKGSFSTLEIQRTEQGDSAMYLCASSLTGGGADTQYFGPGTRLTVL.

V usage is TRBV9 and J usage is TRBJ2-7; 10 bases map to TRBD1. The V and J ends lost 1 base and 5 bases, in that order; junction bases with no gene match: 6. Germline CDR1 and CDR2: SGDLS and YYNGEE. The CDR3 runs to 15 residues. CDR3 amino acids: CASSVNWDRGNEQYF. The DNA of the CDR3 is TGTGCCAGCAGCGTAAACTGGGACAGGGGTAACGAGCAGTACTTC.

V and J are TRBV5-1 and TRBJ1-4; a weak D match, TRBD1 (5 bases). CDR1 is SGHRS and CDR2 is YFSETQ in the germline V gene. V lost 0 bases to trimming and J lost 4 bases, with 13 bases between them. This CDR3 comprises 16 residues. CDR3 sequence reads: CASSLGAPGFNEKLFF. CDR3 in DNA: TGCGCCAGCAGCTTGGGAGCTCCAGGGTTTAATGAAAAACTGTTTTTT.

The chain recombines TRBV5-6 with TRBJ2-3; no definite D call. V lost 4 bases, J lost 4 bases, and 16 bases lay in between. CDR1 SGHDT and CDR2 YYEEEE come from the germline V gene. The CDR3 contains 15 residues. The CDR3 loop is CASSPDTYLPDTQYF. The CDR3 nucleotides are TGTGCCAGCAGCCCAGACACCTACCTCCCAGATACGCAGTATTTT.